Listed here are 23 T cell receptor beta chains from one sample, sequenced in a study of cytomegalovirus exposure and HLA in healthy donors. 60 Vbeta and 13 Jbeta primers were used in PCR. Clones were read by immunoSEQ multiplex PCR, and TCRdb kept only the in-frame ones, dropping some. In the table there are some 90,000 clones, about 77% of which are singletons. Material: PBMCs. The source is a male donor in good health and CMV-seropositive.

V and J are TRBV18 and TRBJ1-3, with 9 bases aligning to TRBD1. CDR3 length: 17 amino acids. Germline loops: CDR1 KGHSH, CDR2 LQKENI. The J segment lost 1 base and the V segment lost 1 base, leaving 5 bases of the junction unmatched. The DNA for the CDR3 is TGTGCCAGCTCACCACTGTTTGGGACAGGGTCTGGAAACACCATATATTTT. This translates into CASSPLFGTGSGNTIYF.

The V gene is TRBV5-1, the J gene TRBJ1-1; no clear D gene. CDR1 SGHRS and CDR2 YFSETQ come from the germline V gene. Trimming took off 0 bases at V and 1 base at J, with 7 bases between the two ends. The CDR3 runs to 14 residues. Here the CDR3 reads CASSLGRGNTEAFF. As DNA, the CDR3 is TGCGCCAGCAGCTTGGGACGGGGGAACACTGAAGCTTTCTTT.

This clone has more than one count but fewer than ten. The J gene is TRBJ2-2, the V gene TRBV5-1; unclear D gene. Germline lookup yields CDR1 SGHRS and CDR2 YFSETQ. V lost 1 base to trimming and J lost 4 bases, with 8 bases between them. The CDR3 runs to 14 residues. The CDR3 is CASSLTGPTGELFF. The CDR3 DNA is TGCGCCAGCAGCTTGACGGGTCCCACCGGGGAGCTGTTTTTT.

This chain uses TRBV29-1 with TRBJ2-7; 9 nucleotides line up with TRBD2. The CDR3 has 13 residues. The junction had 3 bases not matched to a gene; V was cut back by 2 bases and J by 4 bases. From germline, CDR1 is SQVTM and CDR2 ANQGSEA. The CDR3 loop reads CSVEPTSGYEQYF. Written as DNA, the CDR3 is TGCAGCGTTGAACCGACTAGCGGATACGAGCAGTACTTC.

This clone was counted a single time. The CDR3 loop reads CASGEREAMNEQFF. CDR3 nucleotides: TGTGCCAGCGGGGAGCGGGAGGCCATGAATGAGCAGTTCTTC. The V call is TRBV11-1, the J call TRBJ2-1; 9 nucleotides align to TRBD2. Trimming cost V 8 bases and J 7 bases; bases outside gene matches: 9. Germline V lookup: CDR1 SGHAT, CDR2 FQDESV (reference sequence). The CDR3 is made up of 14 amino acids.

This clone showed up just a few times. The J gene is TRBJ1-5, the V gene TRBV10-3, with D tentatively TRBD1 (6 bases). CDR1 is ENHRY, CDR2 SYGVKD, per germline. The CDR3 extends over 17 amino acids. Deletions cut 3 bases from V and 7 bases from J, with 22 bases between. CDR3 in DNA: TGTGCCATCAGTGACTCCAGGGGAGAATTCTTTGGGCAGCCCCAGCATTTT. Encoded protein: CAISDSRGEFFGQPQHF.

To note about this clone: The missing conserved phenylalanine or tryptophan at the end of this CDR3 makes a read error likely. The chain is built from TRBV10-3 and TRBJ2-7, with D possibly TRBD1 on 6 matching bases. The CDR3 covers 13 residues. V lost 2 bases and J 2 bases, leaving 7 bases between the germline ends. Germline V gives CDR1 ENHRY, CDR2 SYGVKD. The CDR3 region has the DNA TGTGCCATCAGTGAGGGACAGACCTACGAGCAGTACCTC. Amino acid sequence: CAISEGQTYEQYL.

The chain has TRBV7-2 and TRBJ2-4; maybe TRBD2 (6 bases). Germline CDR1 reads SGHTA; CDR2 reads FQGNSA. The CDR3 has 14 amino acids. V lost 4 bases and J 15 bases, leaving 22 bases between the germline ends. The CDR3 region is CASSSAGGRDGWYF. The DNA for the CDR3 is TGTGCCAGCAGCTCCGCCGGTGGGCGGGACGGATGGTACTTC.

This clone was found once. The chain links TRBV28 to TRBJ2-6, with 8 positions matching TRBD2. The CDR3 is 17 amino acids. Trimming took 3 bases from V and 2 from J; bases not matched to a gene: 6. In germline, CDR1 is MDHEN, CDR2 SYDVKM. The CDR3 reads CASSFGGAVAGANVLTF. In nucleotides, the CDR3 is TGTGCCAGCAGTTTCGGGGGGGCGGTTGCTGGGGCCAACGTCCTGACTTTC.

This chain links TRBV5-6 with TRBJ2-7, with 12 bases identical to TRBD2. The V gene's germline CDR1 is SGHDT and CDR2 YYEEEE. With 5 bases clipped from V and 6 bases from J, the junction kept 3 bases outside the gene matches. The CDR3 is made up of 13 amino acids. CDR3 region: CASRASGRGEQYF. CDR3 in DNA: TGTGCCAGCAGGGCTAGCGGGAGGGGCGAGCAGTACTTC.

The CDR3 nucleotides read TGTGCCAGCAGTAAAATTAACAGGGGGCAGAACACTGAAGCTTTCTTT. It codes for CASSKINRGQNTEAFF. The chain has TRBV27 and TRBJ1-1; TRBD1 matches 9 bases. CDR3 length equals 16 residues. Unmatched junction bases numbered 8, after V lost 5 bases and J lost 1 base. Germline loops: CDR1 MNHEY, CDR2 SMNVEV (reference sequence).

The rearrangement links TRBV6-4 to TRBJ2-7; TRBD1 might be the D (7 bases). The germline V and J ends were trimmed by 3 bases and 2 bases, with 14 bases remaining between them. The CDR3 is 15 amino acids. Germline CDR1 is MRHNA and CDR2 is SNTAGT. The CDR3 loop is CASSEEAGGTYEQYF. As DNA, the CDR3 is TGTGCCAGCAGTGAGGAGGCAGGGGGGACCTACGAGCAGTACTTC.

The chain is built from TRBV19 and TRBJ1-5, with TRBD1 as a possible D gene (6 bases). V lost 5 bases and J 8 bases, leaving 19 bases between the germline ends. Germline lookup yields CDR1 LNHDA and CDR2 SQIVND (reference sequence). The CDR3 runs to 15 residues. CDR3 loop: CASSGPGQILKPQHF. The CDR3 region has the DNA TGTGCCAGTAGTGGCCCCGGACAGATTCTTAAGCCCCAGCATTTT.

A single count supports this clone. The chain recombines TRBV7-9 with TRBJ2-5, with 8 nucleotides matching TRBD2. The better agreement between TRBJ2-7 and the DNA end casts doubt on the J call. The CDR3 contains 15 residues. The germline V gene has CDR1 SEHNR and CDR2 FQNEAQ (reference sequence). Written as DNA, the CDR3 is TGTGCCAGCCGCGTGATGAGCGGGAGTTCTCCCGAGCAGTACTTC. Amino acid sequence: CASRVMSGSSPEQYF.

V and J are TRBV5-5 and TRBJ2-2, with D tentatively TRBD1 (5 bases). Trimming stripped 6 bases from V and 6 bases from J, with 21 bases between. Per germline, CDR1 SGHKS and CDR2 YYEKEE (reference sequence). CDR3 length: 16 amino acids. CDR3 loop: CASMLRAAGIPGELFF. The CDR3, as DNA: TGTGCCAGCATGTTAAGGGCGGCAGGGATCCCCGGGGAGCTGTTTTTT.

Only one count was recorded for this clone. The chain uses TRBV7-9 and TRBJ2-7; D is perhaps TRBD2 (6 bases). Trimming stripped 6 bases from V and 3 bases from J, with 15 bases between. The CDR3 is made up of 14 amino acids. Germline V CDR1 and CDR2: SEHNR, FQNEAQ (reference sequence). CDR3 protein: CASSSLAGRYEQYF. The CDR3 nucleotides are TGTGCCAGCAGTTCCTTGGCGGGACGCTACGAGCAGTACTTC.

V gene TRBV9 combines with J gene TRBJ1-2; D gene uncertain. There are 14 residues in the CDR3. Between the trimmed V and J ends, which lost 4 bases and 5 bases, there was a span of 15 bases. CDR1 SGDLS and CDR2 YYNGEE come from the germline V gene. CDR3 in amino acids: CASSSQRQNYGYTF. The CDR3 DNA sequence: TGTGCCAGCAGCAGCCAGAGGCAGAATTATGGCTACACCTTC.

V usage is TRBV5-1 and J usage is TRBJ2-5, with D possibly matching TRBD2 (6 bases). Germline-derived CDR1 and CDR2 are SGHRS and YFSETQ. The CDR3 has 12 residues. The V and J ends lost 0 bases and 7 bases respectively, with 7 bases between them. In DNA form, the CDR3 reads TGCGCCAGCAGCTTGGCCGGGGGGACCCAGTACTTC. Translation: CASSLAGGTQYF.

The chain joins TRBV7-2 to TRBJ2-2; maybe TRBD2 (6 bases). The CDR3 is made up of 14 amino acids. Per germline, CDR1 SGHTA and CDR2 FQGNSA. V shed 5 bases and J shed 7 bases, with 14 bases lying between them. CDR3 protein: CASSRGSSIGELFF. The DNA for the CDR3 is TGTGCCAGCAGCCGGGGGTCCAGCATCGGGGAGCTGTTTTTT.

This clone has just a few counts. The CDR3 here is CASSSTSFSGANVLTF. In DNA, the CDR3 is TGCGCCAGCAGCAGTACCAGTTTCTCTGGGGCCAACGTCCTGACTTTC. This chain uses TRBV5-1 with TRBJ2-6; no definite D call. The CDR3 consists of 16 residues. Germline assignment: CDR1 SGHRS and CDR2 YFSETQ. Trimming stripped 4 bases from V and 0 bases from J, with 11 bases between.

CDR3: CASSMAGLNYGYTF. CDR3 sequence (DNA): TGTGCCAGCAGTATGGCAGGGTTAAACTATGGCTACACCTTC. V and J are TRBV28 and TRBJ1-2, with D perhaps TRBD1 (5 bases). The CDR3 is 14 amino acids. Deletions cut 5 bases from V and 2 bases from J, with 12 bases between. Per germline, CDR1 MDHEN and CDR2 SYDVKM.

This clone has only one observation. The V and J genes are TRBV30 and TRBJ2-7, with TRBD2 identical over 12 bases. The CDR3 covers 14 residues. Trimming at V came to 0 bases and at J to 4 bases, leaving 1 base not matched to a gene. Germline loops: CDR1 GTSNPN, CDR2 SVGIG (reference sequence). The CDR3, as DNA: TGTGCCTGGAGTGTAGGACTAGCGGGATACGAGCAGTACTTC. This sequence encodes CAWSVGLAGYEQYF.

The chain employs TRBV27 and TRBJ2-7; D may be TRBD1 (6 bases). Germline V gene data show CDR1 as MNHEY and CDR2 as SMNVEV (reference sequence). The CDR3 spans 13 residues. Trimming shortened V by 5 bases and J by 7 bases, and 15 bases separated the two germline ends. DNA of the CDR3: TGTGCCAGCAGTCCCCCGTTAGGGGGAGAGCAGTACTTC. Its translation is CASSPPLGGEQYF.